This TCR beta chain was profiled in a study of shared clonotypes between healthy human individuals (dated by TCRdb to between 2020 and 2021). General notes on the study: Two women and a few men aged 18 to 49 years were included in the cohort. Leukapheresis yielded between about 0.85 and 9 billion PBMCs per donor. To increase sequencing depth and limit assay-specific biases, different laboratories used diverse techniques to prepare libraries and sequence TCR repertoires. For each donor, three plates each were used for CD4 naive and CD4 memory, two plates were used for CD8 naive, and one plate was used for CD8 memory. To estimate repertoire size and how much clonotypes are shared between individuals, the study performed deep sequencing of blood TCR repertoires from a few healthy adults. Study-level results and caveats: Only blood was sampled, and tissue TCR repertoires likely differ from those in blood. Even with the large sequencing depth, rarefaction of the sorted-subset datasets indicated that sequencing was incomplete. Higher generation probabilities were observed for clonotypes shared by all four sorted-subset donors than for non-shared clonotypes. The small number of donors limited the genetic and exposure-history diversity represented. Based on pairwise subsampling, the degree of clonotype sharing among donors was expected to be affected by sequencing depth. Estimated clonotype richness was generally larger for naive than for memory subsets. Sharing across several donors was observed for approximately 5% of naive CD4, 3% to 3.5% of naive CD8, over 2% of memory CD4, and about 0.38% of memory CD8 clonotypes.

Donors were healthy HIV-negative adults with no recently reported acute infections or vaccinations. Only Caucasian adults living in Nashville, Tennessee, USA were represented among the donors. CD8 memory samples were composed of magnetically selected CD45RO+ cells combined with CCR7-negative CD45RA+ effector memory (TemRA) cells. Blood was obtained by leukapheresis, after which PBMCs were separated by Ficoll-Histopaque density gradient centrifugation and cryopreserved in liquid nitrogen vapor phase. Analytical flow cytometry was used to check the purity and quantity of every magnetically sorted T cell population. From each sorted fraction, genomic DNA was isolated and quantified by UV absorbance on a Nanodrop 2000c. Using the deep immunoSEQ assay, multiplex PCR amplified TCR CDR3 regions from genomic DNA. Extracted genomic DNA from each cell subset was spread evenly across all wells of several immunoSEQ 96-well plates, with each plate serving as a replicate. Each replicate PCR for sorted subsets received around 200 ng genomic DNA, equal to about 30,000 T cell genomes. Purified libraries were measured with a Qubit 3.0 fluorometer, size-checked on a Bioanalyzer 2100, and measured again with the KAPA Library Quantification kit. A separate single-read 150-cycle Illumina NextSeq 550 flow cell was used to sequence each immunoSEQ 96-well plate. The paper's data handling went like this. Because only junctional sequences without quality scores were contained in the immunoSEQ output, filtering matching that applied to full-length reads could not be performed. To assign V/J genes and CDR3, sequences were annotated against IMGT germline references using PyIR, a Python wrapper for IgBLAST v1.9. Reads were filtered out if the reads had weak V/J assignments (E-value above 1e-6), no CDR3, stop codons, out-of-frame junctions, or ambiguous translated residues. V3J clonotypes were defined as sequences sharing the same inferred V gene, J gene, and CDR3 amino acid sequence. Percentage overlap between repertoires was calculated by dividing the number of shared unique clonotypes by the size of the smaller repertoire. Three approaches were used to assess repertoire richness: RTK rarefaction, the Chao1 estimator, and Recon v2.1 estimates of unobserved clonotypes. For all TCRbeta clonotypes obtained by the gDNA method from several donors, generation probabilities were computed with OLGA. TCRdb obtained this table from immuneACCESS and retained in-frame rearrangements with V and J assigned. These tables miss some clones; where compared with another copy, unresolved V genes account for less than half of the shortfall, and the remainder is unexplained. V and J calls and clone size come straight from that table; D and trimming were deduced from the DNA. The sample includes approximately 710,000 clones, with about 90% observed a single time. The ten most abundant clones make up more than 30% of the sample.

Points on this clone: The antigen it binds to is not known. Per-base qualities were not stored, and no clone one base away is much larger.

The germline V gene (reference sequence) supplies CDR1 PRHDT and CDR2 FYEKMQ. The CDR3 contains 11 residues, cysteine and phenylalanine counted. Just the 33-base CDR3 DNA is kept, in frame starting at base 1. V drops 5 bases and J drops 8 bases, leaving 9 bases in between. The source is a man aged 18 to 29 in good health. Some clones in this sample may be carry-over from other donors' samples. The source material was memory CD8+ T cells from PBMCs. The label giving this sample's cell subset or site can be read as: CD45RO+ cells pooled with CCR7-negative TemRA cells. The V gene is TRBV13 and the J gene is TRBJ1-2; the D gene is unclear. The base sequence is TGTGCCAGCAGCGCCCAGTGGGGCTACACCTTC. This encodes CASSAQWGYTF.